This T cell receptor beta chain was documented in a study of breast tumors, draining lymph nodes, adjacent tissues. Samples came from axillary lymph nodes draining the breast cancer. One entry per CDR3 protein, called by TCRdb with MiXCR from the multiplex PCR reads. The sample has some 150,000 distinct CDR3 sequences, more than 25% seen once. This clonotype showed up many times. CDR1 SGHTA and CDR2 FQGTGA come from the germline V gene. V lost 5 bases, J lost 7 bases, and 14 bases lay in between. This CDR3 has 14 amino acids. Sequencing used axillary lymph node tissue. V gene TRBV7-3 combines with J gene TRBJ2-2, with D possibly TRBD2 on 6 matching bases. The clonotype originates from a female donor with breast cancer. Some clones in this sample may be carry-over from other donors' samples. As DNA, the CDR3 is TGTGCCAGCAGCCTCCTGCCGGGAGACGGGGAGCTGTTTTTT. Encoded protein: CASSLLPGDGELFF.